The present T cell receptor (beta chain) was sequenced within a study of cytomegalovirus exposure and HLA in healthy donors. Study-wide findings and caveats: Compared with the roughly 700-donor mean, an Asian-associated ancestry cluster reportedly had fewer N-insertions, according to a later analysis.

Vbeta (60) and Jbeta (13) primers were used in the PCR. The data were produced by immunoSEQ multiplex PCR, yet TCRdb's version contains in-frame clones alone and is incomplete. Of around 100,000 clones in the sample, less than 70% are singletons; the top ten hold roughly 2%. As to this clone: Its target is unknown.

Trimming removed 0 bases from V and 1 base from J, with 10 bases in between. This CDR3 region has 16 residues. The germline gives CDR1 SGHRS, CDR2 YFSETQ. Sequencing was carried out using PBMCs. The V gene is TRBV5-1, the J gene TRBJ2-2; weak D call: TRBD1 (6 bases). This TCR derives from a young woman in good health and CMV-seronegative. The CDR3 region has the DNA TGCGCCAGCAGCTTGGTCAGGGGCCTGAACACCGGGGAGCTGTTTTTT. It specifies CASSLVRGLNTGELFF. The variable domain in full, completed from reference TRBV5-1 and TRBJ2-2, reads KAGVTQTPRYLIKTRGQQVTLSCSPISGHRSVSWYQQTPGQGLQFLFEYFSETQRNKGNFPGRFSGRQFSNSRSEMNVSTLELGDSALYLCASSLVRGLNTGELFFGEGSRLTVL.